This is a list of T cell receptor beta chains from one sample in a study of T cells in Graves' hyperthyroidism and ophthalmopathy. TCRdb re-called the multiplex PCR reads with MiXCR, one entry per CDR3 protein. This sample has about 740,000 distinct CDR3 sequences, with about 14% found just once. Sequencing was performed on blood. The source of these receptors is a woman younger than 35 with Graves' hyperthyroidism. CDR3s include the opening cysteine and the closing phenylalanine or tryptophan. Fields, in order: clone size, J gene, V gene, CDR3 length, D gene, CDR3 protein, CDR3 DNA. A D gene is named only where the DNA matches it firmly. Clone size is shown for a subset of rows, as once, few, many or a class of expanded clone.

>NA|TRBJ2-5|TRBV24-1|13|NA
CATSAAYQETQYF
TGTGCCACCAGTGCAGCATACCAAGAGACCCAGTACTTC
>many|TRBJ2-7|TRBV12-3/TRBV12-4|14|NA
CASSFLDLPGEQYF
TGTGCCAGCAGTTTCTTGGACCTCCCTGGCGAGCAGTACTTC
>many|TRBJ2-1|TRBV7-8|15|NA
CASSRTGGYYNEQFF
TGTGCCAGCAGCCGTACCGGGGGTTATTACAATGAGCAGTTCTTC
>NA|TRBJ2-7|TRBV27|12|NA
CASSFKGREQYF
TGTGCCAGCAGTTTTAAGGGGAGAGAGCAGTACTTC
>few|TRBJ2-1|TRBV9|18|NA
CASSVAGSGESPYNEQFF
TGTGCCAGCAGCGTAGCCGGGTCTGGGGAGTCCCCCTACAATGAGCAGTTCTTC
>NA|TRBJ2-7|TRBV6-2/TRBV6-3|13|NA
CASTPHHRDEQYF
TGTGCCAGCACGCCTCATCACCGTGACGAGCAGTACTTC
>many|TRBJ2-3|TRBV18|13|NA
CASSPMGADTQYF
TGTGCCAGCTCACCTATGGGCGCAGATACGCAGTATTTT
>NA|TRBJ2-1|TRBV4-1|17|TRBD2
CASSHKTGLAGADEQFF
TGCGCCAGCAGCCACAAAACCGGACTAGCGGGAGCGGATGAGCAGTTCTTC
>many|TRBJ2-2|TRBV7-8|15|NA
CASSHPPAETGELFF
TGTGCCAGCAGCCACCCTCCAGCGGAGACCGGGGAGCTGTTTTTT
>few|TRBJ2-5|TRBV6-1|16|NA
CASSSGGGDLTETQYF
TGTGCCAGCAGTTCAGGCGGGGGCGATTTAACAGAGACCCAGTACTTC
>few|TRBJ1-4|TRBV27|14|NA
CASSFTATNEKLFF
TGTGCCAGCAGTTTCACCGCAACTAATGAAAAACTGTTTTTT
>NA|TRBJ2-7|TRBV6-1|18|NA
CASSSGILRVLSSYEQYF
TGTGCCAGCAGTTCGGGGATTCTCAGGGTCCTGAGCTCCTACGAGCAGTACTTC
>NA|TRBJ1-4|TRBV14|15|NA
CASSQLTGDNEKLFF
TGTGCCAGCAGCCAGCTGACTGGGGACAATGAAAAACTGTTTTTT
>many|TRBJ2-1|TRBV5-5|18|TRBD1
CASSLRMRTGVTYNEQFF
TGTGCCAGCAGCTTGAGGATGAGGACAGGGGTAACCTACAATGAGCAGTTCTTC
>many|TRBJ1-1|TRBV28|16|NA
CASSLSPDRLNTEAFF
TGTGCCAGCAGTTTATCCCCGGACAGATTGAACACTGAAGCTTTCTTT
>NA|TRBJ2-1|TRBV15|13|NA
CATSREGGEKQFF
TGTGCCACCAGCAGAGAGGGGGGCGAGAAGCAGTTCTTC
>few|TRBJ2-4|TRBV20-1|15|NA
CSASSPVVAKNIQYF
TGCAGTGCCTCTTCCCCTGTTGTGGCCAAAAACATTCAGTACTTC
>many|TRBJ1-2|TRBV7-8|15|TRBD1
CASSIRQGGEYGYTF
TGTGCCAGCAGCATACGACAGGGGGGAGAATATGGCTACACCTTC
>NA|TRBJ2-3|TRBV6-5|14|NA
CASSYGGPPDTQYF
TGTGCCAGCAGTTACGGAGGACCCCCGGATACGCAGTATTTT
>NA|TRBJ2-1|TRBV7-3|16|TRBD2
CASSLGAGGPYNEQFF
TGTGCCAGCAGCTTAGGTGCGGGAGGGCCCTACAATGAGCAGTTCTTC